Presented here are 25 T cell receptor beta chains from one specimen sequenced in a study of shared clonotypes between healthy human individuals. The protocol was immunoSEQ multiplex PCR, while the TCRdb copy is restricted to in-frame clones and leaves out a portion. The table has just over 2,000,000 clones, roughly 96% seen once. The specimen was naive CD4+ T cells sorted from blood. Subset noted: CD45RA+ positively selected. These receptors all come from a man between 18 and 29 years old in good health.

The chain carries TRBV2 and TRBJ2-5; 8 nucleotides agree with TRBD2. With V trimmed by 6 bases and J by 1 base, 4 bases remained unmatched. CDR3 length equals 14 residues. Per the germline V gene, CDR1 is SNHLY and CDR2 is FYNNEI. CDR3 DNA sequence: TGTGCCAGCAGAATCGGGACTAGCCAAGAGACCCAGTACTTC. Translating gives CASRIGTSQETQYF. The complete variable domain, with remaining parts taken from reference TRBV2 and TRBJ2-5, reads EPEVTQTPSHQVTQMGQEVILRCVPISNHLYFYWYRQILGQKVEFLVSFYNNEISEKSEIFDDQFSVERPDGSNFTLKIRSTKLEDSAMYFCASRIGTSQETQYFGPGTRLLVL.

This clone appeared once. The rearrangement links TRBV5-6 to TRBJ2-3; D is ambiguous. This CDR3 region has 14 residues. Germline CDR1 is SGHDT and CDR2 is YYEEEE. Trimming took 0 bases from V and 2 from J, leaving 7 bases between them. CDR3 sequence (DNA): TGTGCCAGCAGCTTGGTTGTAGTCACAGATACGCAGTATTTT. Amino acid sequence: CASSLVVVTDTQYF.

The rearrangement links TRBV4-1 to TRBJ2-4; D is ambiguous. CDR3 length: 14 residues. The germline V gene has CDR1 MGHRA and CDR2 YSYEKL. V lost 1 base to trimming and J lost 0 bases, with 4 bases between them. DNA of the CDR3: TGCGCCAGCAGCCAAGGGCTAGCCAAAAACATTCAGTACTTC. Translating gives CASSQGLAKNIQYF.

The chain carries TRBV7-9 and TRBJ1-3; no reliable D call. The germline V gene has CDR1 SEHNR and CDR2 FQNEAQ (reference sequence). Trimming cost V 5 bases and J 4 bases, with 9 bases left between them. This CDR3 is 13 amino acids long. The CDR3 region has the DNA TGTGCCAGCAGCCCCCTTGACGGAAACACCATATATTTT. Amino acid sequence: CASSPLDGNTIYF.

The CDR3 region is CASSELDFTDTQYF. The CDR3, as DNA: TGTGCCAGCAGTGAACTCGATTTCACAGATACGCAGTATTTT. The rearrangement joins TRBV2 to TRBJ2-3; D not resolved. Between the trimmed V and J ends, which lost 2 bases and 2 bases, there was a span of 8 bases. This CDR3 spans 14 amino acids. Germline CDR1 SNHLY, CDR2 FYNNEI. The full variable domain, with the rest looked up from reference TRBV2 and TRBJ2-3, is EPEVTQTPSHQVTQMGQEVILRCVPISNHLYFYWYRQILGQKVEFLVSFYNNEISEKSEIFDDQFSVERPDGSNFTLKIRSTKLEDSAMYFCASSELDFTDTQYFGPGTRLTVL.

This chain links TRBV5-1 with TRBJ1-2, with a tentative D call TRBD1 (6 bases). V was pared by 1 base and J by 8 bases, with 24 bases between. In germline, CDR1 is SGHRS, CDR2 YFSETQ. CDR3 size: 17 residues. In DNA form, the CDR3 reads TGCGCCAGCAGCTTGTCAGGCAGGGCAGGGGTTACGGGAGGCTACACCTTC. This codes for CASSLSGRAGVTGGYTF.

The CDR3 nucleotides are TGCGCCAGCAGCTTGGGTGGGAGGGCCGAGCAGTACTTC. Translating gives CASSLGGRAEQYF. V is TRBV5-1 and J is TRBJ2-7, with 7 bases matching TRBD2. The CDR3 totals 13 residues. CDR1 SGHRS and CDR2 YFSETQ come from the germline V gene. Trimming cost V 0 bases and J 6 bases; bases outside gene matches: 3.

This chain uses TRBV5-1 with TRBJ2-2, with D possibly matching TRBD2 (6 bases). V shed 4 bases and J shed 3 bases, with 16 bases lying between them. The CDR3 spans 16 residues. Germline CDR1 SGHRS, CDR2 YFSETQ. The DNA for the CDR3 is TGCGCCAGCAGCCCACCCGGGACTTCTCACACCGGGGAGCTGTTTTTT. Translated, it gives CASSPPGTSHTGELFF.

The J gene is TRBJ2-3, the V gene TRBV5-1; 9 nucleotides match TRBD2. Germline V gene sequence: CDR1 SGHRS, CDR2 YFSETQ. The CDR3 is 14 amino acids. Unmatched junction bases numbered 3, after V lost 4 bases and J lost 3 bases. CDR3 in amino acids: CASSGTSTTDTQYF. The CDR3 nucleotides read TGCGCCAGCAGCGGGACTAGCACGACAGATACGCAGTATTTT.

This clone has just one count. The chain recombines TRBV27 with TRBJ2-7; 7 nucleotides match TRBD2. V dropped 5 bases and J dropped 5; count of bases not matched to a gene: 9. CDR1 and CDR2 (germline): MNHEY, SMNVEV (reference sequence). This CDR3 has 14 residues. CDR3 protein: CASSLTSRSHEQYF. The DNA for the CDR3 is TGTGCCAGCAGTCTGACTAGCCGTAGCCACGAGCAGTACTTC.

The V and J genes are TRBV5-1 and TRBJ2-1; D is undetermined. CDR1 SGHRS and CDR2 YFSETQ come from the germline V gene. Trimming cost V 0 bases and J 2 bases, with 12 bases left between them. The CDR3 has 16 amino acids. Here the CDR3 DNA reads TGCGCCAGCAGCTTGGTCGGCCCAACGGCCTACAATGAGCAGTTCTTC. Its translation: CASSLVGPTAYNEQFF. Combining the CDR3 with reference TRBV5-1 and TRBJ2-1 gives the whole variable domain KAGVTQTPRYLIKTRGQQVTLSCSPISGHRSVSWYQQTPGQGLQFLFEYFSETQRNKGNFPGRFSGRQFSNSRSEMNVSTLELGDSALYLCASSLVGPTAYNEQFFGPGTRLTVL.

The rearrangement joins TRBV5-5 to TRBJ2-3; D may be TRBD1 (6 bases). The germline V gene has CDR1 SGHKS and CDR2 YYEKEE (reference sequence). V was pared by 1 base and J by 7 bases, with 10 bases between. CDR3 length: 13 amino acids. This chain's CDR3 is CASSLWGHYTQYF. For the CDR3, the DNA is TGTGCCAGCAGCTTGTGGGGACACTATACGCAGTATTTT.

This clone was observed once. The V call is TRBV19, the J call TRBJ1-6, with TRBD1 matching 9 bases. V lost 5 bases to trimming and J lost 4 bases; unmatched junction nucleotides: 6. CDR1 and CDR2 (germline): LNHDA, SQIVND (reference sequence). The CDR3 totals 16 residues. CDR3 bases: TGTGCCAGTAGTCCGGGGACAGGGAAATATAATTCACCCCTCCACTTT. Protein: CASSPGTGKYNSPLHF.

About this clone itself: Other DNA sequences in this sample translate to the same CDR3. V and J are TRBV5-1 and TRBJ2-7, with 9 bases aligning to TRBD2. The trim removed 0 bases at V and 2 bases at J, leaving 3 bases unmatched. Germline V gives CDR1 SGHRS, CDR2 YFSETQ. This CDR3 has 15 residues. CDR3: CASSLAAGGTYEQYF. CDR3 nucleotides: TGCGCCAGCAGCTTGGCGGCGGGGGGGACCTACGAGCAGTACTTC.

The chain carries TRBV4-1 and TRBJ1-1; 8 positions agree with TRBD1. The length of the CDR3 is 15 residues. V gave up 4 bases and J gave up 4 bases; unmatched junction bases: 8. Germline V lookup: CDR1 MGHRA, CDR2 YSYEKL. The CDR3 spells CASSRNRGGVTEAFF. In nucleotides, the CDR3 is TGCGCCAGCAGCCGGAACAGGGGGGGGGTCACTGAAGCTTTCTTT.

This clone was observed a single time. The chain recombines TRBV9 with TRBJ2-7; D remains ambiguous. Germline V gene lookup returns CDR1 SGDLS and CDR2 YYNGEE. V was trimmed by 3 bases and J by 5 bases, leaving 21 bases between them. The length of the CDR3 is 16 residues. The CDR3 nucleotides are TGTGCCAGCAGCGCTTCCCCTAGGGCCGGATTGAACGAGCAGTACTTC. Its translation: CASSASPRAGLNEQYF.

V usage is TRBV28 and J usage is TRBJ1-3; the D gene is possibly TRBD1 (5 bases). The J call is in doubt because the DNA end fits TRBJ2-2 better. The CDR3 is 14 amino acids. Germline V gene sequence: CDR1 MDHEN, CDR2 SYDVKM. CDR3 nucleotide sequence: TGTGCCAGCAGTTTACAGGGTGGCACCGGGGAGCTGTTTTTT. Translated: CASSLQGGTGELFF.

The V call is TRBV7-9, the J call TRBJ2-7; D is perhaps TRBD2 (6 bases). Trimming took 4 bases from V and 4 from J, leaving 20 bases between them. CDR3 length equals 16 residues. Germline CDR1 and CDR2: SEHNR and FQNEAQ (reference sequence). The CDR3 DNA sequence: TGTGCCAGCAGCTCCGGGAGATTAATACGGGGGTACGAGCAGTACTTC. It codes for CASSSGRLIRGYEQYF.

The V call is TRBV28, the J call TRBJ1-2, with 7 nucleotides matching TRBD1. V lost 6 bases, J lost 6 bases, and 10 bases stayed unmatched. Germline V lookup: CDR1 MDHEN, CDR2 SYDVKM. The CDR3 loop spans 14 amino acids. The CDR3 region has the DNA TGTGCCAGCAGCCTACAGGGGAAGGTTCATGGCTACACCTTC. It encodes CASSLQGKVHGYTF.

The chain links TRBV29-1 to TRBJ1-2, with D uncertain. Germline lookup yields CDR1 SQVTM and CDR2 ANQGSEA. This CDR3 has 15 amino acids. V lost 7 bases and J 4 bases, leaving 22 bases between the germline ends. The CDR3 reads CSALNGPFPRYGYTF. As DNA, the CDR3 is TGCAGCGCCCTTAACGGGCCCTTCCCCCGCTATGGCTACACCTTC.

The chain combines TRBV30 with TRBJ1-4; a possible D gene is TRBD1 (5 bases). V was pared by 3 bases and J by 8 bases, with 13 bases between. CDR3 length equals 13 residues. CDR1 and CDR2 (germline): GTSNPN, SVGIG (reference sequence). The CDR3 here is CAWSPGLREKLFF. The CDR3 DNA sequence: TGTGCCTGGAGCCCGGGACTTAGGGAAAAACTGTTTTTT.

This rearrangement joins TRBV6-6 to TRBJ2-7; D perhaps matches TRBD2 (6 bases). Trimming left V 6 bases short and J 0 bases short, with 15 bases between. Germline lookup yields CDR1 MNHNY and CDR2 SVGAGI (reference sequence). The CDR3 totals 15 residues. The DNA for the CDR3 is TGTGCCAGCAGCTCTCGGGCTAGCGACTCCTACGAGCAGTACTTC. Encoded protein: CASSSRASDSYEQYF.

The rearrangement links TRBV6-1 to TRBJ2-7; D assignment may be TRBD1 or TRBD2 (5 bases each). The CDR3 sequence is 15 residues long. CDR1 MNHNS and CDR2 SASEGT come from the germline V gene. The V end was cut by 6 bases, the J end by 1 base, with 16 bases between. The CDR3 sequence is CASSRGTESSYEQYF. The CDR3 DNA reads TGTGCCAGCAGCCGAGGGACGGAGTCTTCCTACGAGCAGTACTTC.

This rearrangement joins TRBV7-9 to TRBJ1-5, with D tentatively TRBD1 (5 bases). This CDR3 region has 13 residues. The germline gives CDR1 SEHNR, CDR2 FQNEAQ (reference sequence). V lost 1 base to trimming and J lost 9 bases, with 10 bases between them. CDR3 bases: TGTGCCAGCAGCTTAGAGGCGGGGCCGCCCCAGCATTTT. It encodes CASSLEAGPPQHF.

The chain uses TRBV5-1 and TRBJ1-1; 9 nucleotides agree with TRBD1. In germline, CDR1 is SGHRS, CDR2 YFSETQ. Germline trimming cut 0 bases from V and 7 bases from J; bases unmatched to any gene: 4. The CDR3 sequence is 14 residues long. In nucleotides, the CDR3 is TGCGCCAGCAGCTTGGAGGGGACAGGGAATGAAGCTTTCTTT. Protein: CASSLEGTGNEAFF. The complete variable domain, with remaining parts taken from reference TRBV5-1 and TRBJ1-1, reads KAGVTQTPRYLIKTRGQQVTLSCSPISGHRSVSWYQQTPGQGLQFLFEYFSETQRNKGNFPGRFSGRQFSNSRSEMNVSTLELGDSALYLCASSLEGTGNEAFFGQGTRLTVV.